The clone carrying this TCR beta chain was found many times. Antigen specificity is unknown. The data were obtained in a study of T cells in Graves' hyperthyroidism and ophthalmopathy. Study-level results: Researchers report that a 13 V-J model separated ophthalmopathy from stable hyperthyroidism.

Amplified TCR beta CDR3 regions derived from RNA transcripts. HTBI primers were the set used in a first-round RT-PCR of the TCR CDR3. MiXCR was run by TCRdb on the multiplex PCR reads, yielding one entry per CDR3 protein. The sample records some 700,000 distinct CDR3 sequences, 17% being singletons. The germline gives CDR1 SGHAT, CDR2 FQNNGV. The V end was cut by 4 bases, the J end by 5 bases, with 14 bases between. The CDR3 length is 14 residues. Input material: blood. The chain couples TRBV11-2 to TRBJ2-5; TRBD2 might be the D (6 bases). The source of this sequence is a man between 50 and 59 years old with Graves' hyperthyroidism. DNA of the CDR3: TGTGCCAGCAGCTCAACGACTAGTTCCGAGACCCAGTACTTC. Translating gives CASSSTTSSETQYF.